This TCR beta chain emerged from a study of human T cells and chemical hapten exposure. The wider study: An approximately 2 cm by approximately 2 cm inner upper arm patch received 2% DPC for sensitization. Mostly female patients had alopecia areata, totalis or universalis. Study conclusions and caveats: PT1 expanded TCR counts correlated positively with patch test score.

This clonotype was seen at least ten times. No antigen is known for it. The length of the CDR3 is 17 residues. Losses at the gene ends were 7 bases for V and 0 bases for J; bases not matched to a gene: 9. Regarding time point: pre-sensitization, week 0. Treatment specified: therapeutic diphenylcyclopropenone sensitization with weekly scalp DPC. Every donor had alopecia and was 18 to 70 years old; all were suitable for DPC. Via MiXCR, TCRdb re-called the RACE reads, giving one row per CDR3 protein. The top ten hold 7% to 10% of the sample, which has around 350,000 distinct CDR3 sequences, 5.5% seen once.

The clonotype originates from a woman between 18 and 29 years old with alopecia areata. Some clones in this sample may be carry-over from other donors' samples. V gene TRBV12-3 or TRBV12-4 combines with J gene TRBJ1-4; 9 bases match TRBD1. The material was whole blood, obtained in connection with sensitization to the hapten diphenylcyclopropenone (DPC). The CDR3 is CASTRTGDFATNEKLFF. DNA of the CDR3: TGTGCCAGCACCCGGACAGGGGACTTTGCAACTAATGAAAAACTGTTTTTT.